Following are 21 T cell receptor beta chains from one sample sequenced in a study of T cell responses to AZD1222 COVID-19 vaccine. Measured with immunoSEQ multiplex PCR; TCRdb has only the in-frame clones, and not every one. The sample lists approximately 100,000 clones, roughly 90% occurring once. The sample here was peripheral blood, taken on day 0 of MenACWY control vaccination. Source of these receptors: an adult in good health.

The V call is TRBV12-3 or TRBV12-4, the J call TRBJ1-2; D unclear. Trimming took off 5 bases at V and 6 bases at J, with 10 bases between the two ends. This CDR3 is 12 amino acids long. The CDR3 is CASSSRADGYTF. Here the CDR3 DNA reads TGTGCCAGCAGTAGCCGGGCAGATGGCTACACCTTC.

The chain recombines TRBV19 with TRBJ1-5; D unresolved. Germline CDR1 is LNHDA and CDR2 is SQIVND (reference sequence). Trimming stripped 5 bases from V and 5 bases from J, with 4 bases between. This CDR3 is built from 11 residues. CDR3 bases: TGTGCCAGTAGTGACGATCAGCCCCAGCATTTT. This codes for CASSDDQPQHF.

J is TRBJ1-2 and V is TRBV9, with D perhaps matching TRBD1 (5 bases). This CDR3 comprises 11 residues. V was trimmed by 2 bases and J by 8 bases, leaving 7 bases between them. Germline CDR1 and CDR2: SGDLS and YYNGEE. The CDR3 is CASSVRDGYTF. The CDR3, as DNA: TGTGCCAGCAGCGTCAGGGACGGCTACACCTTC.

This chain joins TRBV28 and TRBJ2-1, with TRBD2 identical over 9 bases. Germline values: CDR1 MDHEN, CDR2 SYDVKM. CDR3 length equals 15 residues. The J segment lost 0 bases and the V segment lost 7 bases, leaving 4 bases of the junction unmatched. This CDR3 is CASTRGGASYNEQFF. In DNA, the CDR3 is TGTGCCAGCACCCGCGGGGGGGCCTCCTACAATGAGCAGTTCTTC.

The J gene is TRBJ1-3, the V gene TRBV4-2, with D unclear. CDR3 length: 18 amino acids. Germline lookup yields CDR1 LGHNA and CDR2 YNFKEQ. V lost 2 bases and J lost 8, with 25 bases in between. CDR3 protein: CASSQSQIRAGSEDTIYF. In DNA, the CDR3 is TGTGCCAGCAGCCAATCCCAGATACGGGCCGGGTCGGAGGACACCATATATTTT.

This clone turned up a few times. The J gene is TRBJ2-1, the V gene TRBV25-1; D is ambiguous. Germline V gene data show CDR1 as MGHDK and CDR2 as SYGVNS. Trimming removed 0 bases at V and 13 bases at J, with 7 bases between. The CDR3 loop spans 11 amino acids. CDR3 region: CASSEYIDQFF. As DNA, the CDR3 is TGTGCCAGCAGTGAATATATAGACCAGTTCTTC. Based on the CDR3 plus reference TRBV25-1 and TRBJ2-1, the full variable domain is EADIYQTPRYLVIGTGKKITLECSQTMGHDKMYWYQQDPGMELHLIHYSYGVNSTEKGDLSSESTVSRIRTEHFPLTLESARPSHTSQYLCASSEYIDQFFGPGTRLTVL.

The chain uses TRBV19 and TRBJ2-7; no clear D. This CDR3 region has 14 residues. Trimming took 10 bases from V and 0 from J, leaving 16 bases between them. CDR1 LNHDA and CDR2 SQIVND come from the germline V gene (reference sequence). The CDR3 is CAISPDFSSYEQYF. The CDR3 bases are TGTGCCATCTCCCCGGATTTCAGCTCCTACGAGCAGTACTTC.

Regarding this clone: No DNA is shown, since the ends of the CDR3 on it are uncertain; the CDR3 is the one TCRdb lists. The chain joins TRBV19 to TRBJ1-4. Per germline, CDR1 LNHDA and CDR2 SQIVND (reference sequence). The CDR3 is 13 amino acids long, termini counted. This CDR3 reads CASMAFFGEKLFF.

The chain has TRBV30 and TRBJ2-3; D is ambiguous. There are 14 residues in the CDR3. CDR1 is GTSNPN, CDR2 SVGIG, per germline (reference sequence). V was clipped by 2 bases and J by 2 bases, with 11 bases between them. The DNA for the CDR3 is TGTGCCTGGAGTAGGTCAGTTAACACAGATACGCAGTATTTT. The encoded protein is CAWSRSVNTDTQYF.

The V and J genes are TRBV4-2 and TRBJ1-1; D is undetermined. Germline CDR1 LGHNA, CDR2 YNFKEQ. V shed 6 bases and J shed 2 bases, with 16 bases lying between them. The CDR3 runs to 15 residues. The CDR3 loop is CASRSLGGVNTEAFF. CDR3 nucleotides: TGTGCCAGCAGGTCGCTCGGAGGAGTTAACACTGAAGCTTTCTTT.

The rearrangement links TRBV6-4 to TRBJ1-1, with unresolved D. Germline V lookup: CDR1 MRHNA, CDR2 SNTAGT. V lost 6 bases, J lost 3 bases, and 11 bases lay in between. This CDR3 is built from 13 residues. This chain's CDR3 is CASRAERDTEAFF. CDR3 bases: TGTGCCAGCAGAGCCGAGAGGGACACTGAAGCTTTCTTT.

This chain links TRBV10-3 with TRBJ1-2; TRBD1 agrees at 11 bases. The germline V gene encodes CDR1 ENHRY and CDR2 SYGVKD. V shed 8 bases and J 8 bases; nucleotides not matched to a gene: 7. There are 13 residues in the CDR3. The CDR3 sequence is CAIGGQGVVGYTF. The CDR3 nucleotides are TGTGCCATCGGGGGACAGGGGGTTGTGGGCTACACCTTC.

CDR3 loop: CSVPLNEQFF. Here the CDR3 DNA reads TGCAGCGTTCCCTTAAATGAGCAGTTCTTC. V usage is TRBV29-1 and J usage is TRBJ2-1; D unclear. V shed 5 bases and J shed 7 bases, with 6 bases lying between them. Looked up from germline, CDR1 is SQVTM and CDR2 is ANQGSEA. The CDR3 contains 10 residues.

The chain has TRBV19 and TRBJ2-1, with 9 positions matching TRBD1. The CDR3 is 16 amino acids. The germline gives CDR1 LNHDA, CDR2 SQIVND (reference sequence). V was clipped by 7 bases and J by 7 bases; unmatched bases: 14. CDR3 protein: CASKKVLGQGLNEQFF. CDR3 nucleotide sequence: TGTGCCAGTAAAAAGGTTTTAGGACAGGGGTTAAATGAGCAGTTCTTC.

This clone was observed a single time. Written as DNA, the CDR3 is TGTGCCAGCTCCCCCAGTGGGGGAATAACTGGAAACACCATATATTTT. Amino acid sequence: CASSPSGGITGNTIYF. This rearrangement joins TRBV18 to TRBJ1-3, with D perhaps matching TRBD1 (5 bases). CDR1 and CDR2 from the germline V gene are KGHSH and LQKENI. The V gene lost 6 bases and the J gene lost 2 bases, with 17 bases spanning the gap. The length of the CDR3 is 16 residues.

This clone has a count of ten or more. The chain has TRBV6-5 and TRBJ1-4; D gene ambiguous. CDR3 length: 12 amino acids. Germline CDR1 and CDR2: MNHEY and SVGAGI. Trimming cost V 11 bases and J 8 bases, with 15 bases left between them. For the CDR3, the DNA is TGTGCCGGAAGTCCGGGCAGGGAAAAACTGTTTTTT. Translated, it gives CAGSPGREKLFF.

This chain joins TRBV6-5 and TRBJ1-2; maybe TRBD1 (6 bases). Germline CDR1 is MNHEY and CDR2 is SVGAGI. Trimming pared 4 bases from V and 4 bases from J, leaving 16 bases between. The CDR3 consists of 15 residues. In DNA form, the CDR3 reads TGTGCCAGCAGTTGGGTCGGGAGGGGGAGCTATGGCTACACCTTC. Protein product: CASSWVGRGSYGYTF.

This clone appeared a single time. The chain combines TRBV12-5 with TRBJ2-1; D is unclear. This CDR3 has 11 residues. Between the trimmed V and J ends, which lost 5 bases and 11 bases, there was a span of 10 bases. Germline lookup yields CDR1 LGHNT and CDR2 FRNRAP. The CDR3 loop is CASGQGPKQFF. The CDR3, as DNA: TGTGCTAGTGGTCAAGGACCCAAGCAGTTCTTC.

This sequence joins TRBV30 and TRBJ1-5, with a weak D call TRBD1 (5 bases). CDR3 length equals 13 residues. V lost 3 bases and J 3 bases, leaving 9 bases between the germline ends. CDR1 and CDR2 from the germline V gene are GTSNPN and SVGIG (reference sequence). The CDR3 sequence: CAWSWGTNQPQHF. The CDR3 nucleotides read TGTGCCTGGAGCTGGGGGACCAATCAGCCCCAGCATTTT.

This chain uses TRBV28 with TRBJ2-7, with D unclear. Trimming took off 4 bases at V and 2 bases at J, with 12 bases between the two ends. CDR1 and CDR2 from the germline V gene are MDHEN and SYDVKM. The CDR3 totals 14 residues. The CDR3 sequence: CASSSPGPTYEQYF. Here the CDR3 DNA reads TGTGCCAGCAGTTCTCCAGGTCCAACCTACGAGCAGTACTTC.

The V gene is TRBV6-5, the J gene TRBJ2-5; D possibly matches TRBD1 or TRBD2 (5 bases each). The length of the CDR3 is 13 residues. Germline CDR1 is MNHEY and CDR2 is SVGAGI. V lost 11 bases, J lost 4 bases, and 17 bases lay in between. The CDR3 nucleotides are TGTGCCTCTACCGTCTCGGGACGAGAGACCCAGTACTTC. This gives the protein CASTVSGRETQYF.